This T cell receptor (beta chain) was obtained from a study of T cell clones after liver transplantation. Clones were sequenced by immunoSEQ multiplex PCR, and TCRdb holds only the in-frame ones, with some missing. The sample lists tens of thousands of clones, about four fifths occurring once. V was clipped by 6 bases and J by 5 bases; unmatched bases: 11. This CDR3 spans 14 amino acids. CDR1 is SGDLS, CDR2 YYNGEE, per germline. The chain couples TRBV9 to TRBJ2-7, with 7 bases that match TRBD2. This specimen consisted of CD4+ T cells from blood, obtained 12 months after liver transplant. The receptor comes from a human patient who received a liver transplant. Some of the T cells might come from the graft donor. This chain's CDR3 is CASTRGLGLDEQYF. For the CDR3, the DNA is TGTGCCAGCACCCGAGGACTAGGGTTAGACGAGCAGTACTTC.